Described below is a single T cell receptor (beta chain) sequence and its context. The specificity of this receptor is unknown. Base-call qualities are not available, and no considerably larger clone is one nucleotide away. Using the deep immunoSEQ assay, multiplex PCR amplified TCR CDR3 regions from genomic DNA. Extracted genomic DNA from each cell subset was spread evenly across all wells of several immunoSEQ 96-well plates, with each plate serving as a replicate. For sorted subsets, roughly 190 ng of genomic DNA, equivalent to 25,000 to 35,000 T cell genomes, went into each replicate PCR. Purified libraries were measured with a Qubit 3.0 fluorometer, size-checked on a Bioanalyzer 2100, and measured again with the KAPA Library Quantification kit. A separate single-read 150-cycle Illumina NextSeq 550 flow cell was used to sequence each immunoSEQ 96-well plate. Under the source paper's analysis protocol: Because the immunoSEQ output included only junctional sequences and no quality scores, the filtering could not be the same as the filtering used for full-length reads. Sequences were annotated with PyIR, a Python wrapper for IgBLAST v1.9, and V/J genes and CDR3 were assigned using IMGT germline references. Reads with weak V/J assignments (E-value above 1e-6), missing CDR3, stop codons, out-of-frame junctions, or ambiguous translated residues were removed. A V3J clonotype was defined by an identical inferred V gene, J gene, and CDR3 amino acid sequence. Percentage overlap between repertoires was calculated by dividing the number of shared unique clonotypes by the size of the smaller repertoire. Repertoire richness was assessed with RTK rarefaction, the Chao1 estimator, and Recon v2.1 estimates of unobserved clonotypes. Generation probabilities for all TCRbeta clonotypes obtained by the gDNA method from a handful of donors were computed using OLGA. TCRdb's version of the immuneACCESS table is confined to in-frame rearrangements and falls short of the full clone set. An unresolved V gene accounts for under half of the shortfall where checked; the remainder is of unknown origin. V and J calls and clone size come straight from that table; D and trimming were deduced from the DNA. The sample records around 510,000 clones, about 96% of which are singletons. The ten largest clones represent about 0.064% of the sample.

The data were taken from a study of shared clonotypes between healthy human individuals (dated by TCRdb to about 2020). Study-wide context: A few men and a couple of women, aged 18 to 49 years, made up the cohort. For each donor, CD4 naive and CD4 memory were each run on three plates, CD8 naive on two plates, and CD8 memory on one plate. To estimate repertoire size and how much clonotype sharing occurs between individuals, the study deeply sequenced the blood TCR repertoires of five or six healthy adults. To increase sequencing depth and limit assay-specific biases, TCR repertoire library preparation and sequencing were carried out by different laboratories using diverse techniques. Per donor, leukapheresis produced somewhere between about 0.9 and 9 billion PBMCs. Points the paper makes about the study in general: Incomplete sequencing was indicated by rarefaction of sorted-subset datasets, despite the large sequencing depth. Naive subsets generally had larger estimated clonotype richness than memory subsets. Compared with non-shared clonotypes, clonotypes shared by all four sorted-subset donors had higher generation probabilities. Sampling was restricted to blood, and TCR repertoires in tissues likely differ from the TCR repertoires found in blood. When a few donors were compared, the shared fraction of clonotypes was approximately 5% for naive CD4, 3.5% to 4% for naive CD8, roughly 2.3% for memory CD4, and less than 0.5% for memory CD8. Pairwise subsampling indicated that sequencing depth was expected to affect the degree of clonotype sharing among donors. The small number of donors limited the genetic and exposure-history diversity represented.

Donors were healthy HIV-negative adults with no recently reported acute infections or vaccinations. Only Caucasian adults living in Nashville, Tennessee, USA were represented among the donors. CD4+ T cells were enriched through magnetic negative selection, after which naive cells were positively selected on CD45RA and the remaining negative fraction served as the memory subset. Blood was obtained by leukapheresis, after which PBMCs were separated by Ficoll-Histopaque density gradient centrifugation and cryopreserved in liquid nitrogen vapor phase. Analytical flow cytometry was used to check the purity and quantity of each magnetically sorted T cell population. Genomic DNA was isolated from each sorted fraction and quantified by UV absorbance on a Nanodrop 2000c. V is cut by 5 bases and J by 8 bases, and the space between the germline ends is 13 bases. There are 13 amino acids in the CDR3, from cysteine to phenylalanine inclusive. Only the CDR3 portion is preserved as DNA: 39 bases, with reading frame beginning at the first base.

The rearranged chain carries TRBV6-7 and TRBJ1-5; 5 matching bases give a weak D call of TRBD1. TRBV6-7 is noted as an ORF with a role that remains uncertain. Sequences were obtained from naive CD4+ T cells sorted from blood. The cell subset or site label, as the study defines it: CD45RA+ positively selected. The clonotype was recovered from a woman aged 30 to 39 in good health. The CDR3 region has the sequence CASSTDGAEPQHF. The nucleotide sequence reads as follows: TGTGCCAGCAGTACCGACGGGGCCGAGCCCCAGCATTTT.